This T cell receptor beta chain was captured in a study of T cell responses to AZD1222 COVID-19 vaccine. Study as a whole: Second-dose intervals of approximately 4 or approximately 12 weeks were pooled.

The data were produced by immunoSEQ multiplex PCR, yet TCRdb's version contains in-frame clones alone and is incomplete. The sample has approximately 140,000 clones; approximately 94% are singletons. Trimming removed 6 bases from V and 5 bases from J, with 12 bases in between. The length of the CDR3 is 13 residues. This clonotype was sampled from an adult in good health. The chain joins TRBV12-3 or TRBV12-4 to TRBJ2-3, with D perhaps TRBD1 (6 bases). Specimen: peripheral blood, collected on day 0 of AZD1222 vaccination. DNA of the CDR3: TGTGCCAGCAGGGTAGGGGGTGGAGATACGCAGTATTTT. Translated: CASRVGGGDTQYF.